This T cell receptor (beta chain) was sequenced for a study of radiation and T cells in renal cell carcinoma. Whole-study results and caveats: Top tumor clonotypes rose in blood 2 weeks post-radiation, then contracted.

With respect to this clone: Its antigen remains unknown.

Time point here: blood 4 weeks post-SBRT, at nephrectomy. The sample's treatment: 15 Gy SBRT to primary tumor, nephrectomy 4 weeks later. Nephrectomy followed 15 Gy stereotactic body radiation by 4 weeks. Assay: immunoSEQ multiplex PCR; the TCRdb copy retains only in-frame clones and omits some. The sample lists roughly 160,000 clones, about nine tenths seen once, with approximately 10% in the top ten. Sequenced here: blood, sampled from a patient whose treatment included radiotherapy and nephrectomy. The clonotype was recovered from a woman aged 50 to 60 with renal cell carcinoma.

CDR3 loop: CASSLVHNEQFF. In nucleotides, the CDR3 is TGTGCCAGCAGTCTCGTTCACAATGAGCAGTTCTTC. This chain links TRBV6-6 with TRBJ2-1; D not resolved. V gave up 5 bases and J gave up 5 bases, with 7 bases separating them. CDR3 size: 12 residues. CDR1 and CDR2 from the germline V gene are MNHNY and SVGAGI (reference sequence).